The source of this TCR beta chain is a study of blood T cells in healthy people across ages (dated by TCRdb to the mid-2010s). Notes on the research overall: In model experiments, template switching captured roughly one uniquely barcoded TCR beta cDNA molecule for every two T cells. Age-related changes in TCR beta repertoire diversity were measured in the study by deep sequencing normalized with unique cDNA molecular identifiers. Donors were grouped into four age groups: young (average about 15 years), middle-aged (around 39), aged (about 60) and long-lived (over 80). To avoid experimental bias, donors of different ages were distributed randomly across sequencing lanes. Two additional independent replicas of 1 million unique cDNA reads from the same blood draw were analyzed for two donors (one aged 18 to 30 and one aged 80 or older). Overall results and qualifications from the work: Compared with the aged group, the long-lived group had more naive CD4+ T cells, fewer expanded clones and increased TCR diversity, suggesting age selection. Because the CMV infection status of the donors was unknown, age-related changes in expanded clonotypes may potentially have been confounded. Observed TCR beta diversity per million T cells fell roughly linearly with age, and a significant reduction was already apparent by age roughly 40. Because profiling used bulk unsorted PBMCs, naive and antigen-experienced compartments could not be compared conclusively. Estimates of total diversity based on one million sequenced T cells were considered lower bounds and underestimates. A strong correlation was found between observed TCR beta diversity and the percentage of naive T cells measured by flow cytometry.

This clonotype was seen repeatedly, ten times or more. Its antigen is still unknown. There are no base qualities to consult, and no much larger clone falls within one base. The germline V gene specifies MDHEN as CDR1 and SYDVKM as CDR2. Reading from cysteine to phenylalanine, the CDR3 counts 14 amino acids. Of all the DNA, just the CDR3 is kept, 42 bases in frame from base 1. V is pruned by 7 bases and J by 8 bases, leaving 11 bases of the junction without a gene match. The donors were some 39 Caucasian individuals from Russia, aged about 6 to 100 years, who were systemically healthy. Around 10 milliliters of peripheral blood were collected from each donor into EDTA-treated Vacutainer tubes. Ficoll-Paque density-gradient centrifugation was used to isolate PBMCs, with at least 6.5 million per sample. Total RNA, at least 5 micrograms per sample, was extracted from PBMCs with Trizol reagent. The percentages of naive CD45RAhigh/CD27high T cells were determined by flow cytometry on a PBMC aliquot from every donor.

Receptors were amplified or captured by 5' RACE. TCRdb names Illumina HiSeq 2500 as the instrument used. A second PCR of about 6 to 12 cycles was run with a J-beta primer mix and a sample-barcoded 5' primer. A unique molecular identifier was introduced onto each TCR beta cDNA molecule by a template-switch 5' adaptor carrying 12 random nucleotides. Each sample yielded at least 3 million CDR3-containing paired-end reads. The Mint cDNA synthesis kit, primed by a TRBC-specific oligonucleotide, was used to synthesize first-strand cDNA from all RNA. Following uracil-DNA glycosylase treatment, all cDNA underwent a first 18-cycle PCR with the universal primers M1SS and BC2_uni_R. Per the authors' processing: For normalization, 1 million high-quality reads were randomly selected from each sample, with every read carrying a distinct molecular identifier. Instead of being binned into consensus sequences, reads with shared molecular identifiers were discarded. MiTCR, set to a Q25 quality threshold and the strictest error-elimination algorithm, was used for CDR3 identification, clonotype clustering and error correction. Lower-bound total TCR beta diversity was estimated with a nonparametric unseen species model using Euler transformation. TCRdb reworked the public reads: Q25 trimming with fastp, MiXCR clone assembly, productive beta chains retained. Rows merge per CDR3 protein into single entries with the most common DNA and genes. TCRdb's processing, not the authors' own work, is the source of the V and J calls. For this sample the table gives hundreds of thousands of distinct CDR3 sequences, of which around a fifth were detected only once. The ten most abundant clones make up 3.6% of the sample.

Input material: blood. The V gene is TRBV28 and the J gene is TRBJ1-2; 9 junctional bases match TRBD1. The TCR comes from a man aged 70 or older in good health. The base sequence is TGTGCCAGCACCTCGGACAGGGGAACTAGCGGCTACACCTTC. The translation is CASTSDRGTSGYTF.